Included here is one TCR beta chain sequence, with context. Its specificity is not known. The data originate from a study of identical twins. With 1 base removed from V and 4 bases from J, the gap between germline ends came to 14 bases. The CDR3 totals 15 residues. Germline V gene data show CDR1 as DFQATT and CDR2 as SNEGSKA (reference sequence). TCRdb re-called the 5' RACE reads through MiXCR, storing one row per CDR3 protein. Of 240,000 or so distinct CDR3 sequences in the sample, about 7.3% were seen once. Study-level results: Abundant beta clonotypes from cord blood had fewer insertions, unlike memory repertoires, which showed none. Models predicted less out-of-frame TCR alpha sharing in monozygotic twins than was found. The authors noted that invariant MAIT and iNKT cells could partly confound zero-insertion analyses.

These data also formed part of another study, on yellow fever vaccine responses in identical twins.

The rearrangement joins TRBV20-1 to TRBJ2-1; possibly TRBD1 or TRBD2 for D (6 bases each). The TCR sequence derives from a woman under 30 in good health. The sequenced sample consisted of memory (CD45RO+) T cells sorted from blood. CDR3 DNA: TGCAGTGCTAGAGCCCAGGGGACTGGATACAATGAGCAGTTCTTC. This translates into CSARAQGTGYNEQFF.